A single T cell receptor beta chain is shown here with its context. The data originate from a study of blood T cells in healthy people across ages. The authors ran a second PCR of about 6 to 11 cycles using a sample-barcoded 5' primer and a J-beta primer mix. Each CDR3 protein is one row after TCRdb ran MiXCR on the 5' RACE reads. The sample shows around 790,000 distinct CDR3 sequences, under 45% of them seen only once. The donors, healthy Caucasians from Russia, were aged roughly 6 to 90. This TCR was recovered from a man between 60 and 70 years old in good health. The specimen was blood.

DNA for the CDR3: TGTGCCAGCAGCGCGGGGAATCAGCCCCAGCATTTT. Translated: CASSAGNQPQHF. V and J are TRBV7-9 and TRBJ1-5, with D unresolved. The germline V gene has CDR1 SEHNR and CDR2 FQNEAQ (reference sequence). The CDR3 sequence is 12 residues long. Trimming removed 5 bases from V and 4 bases from J, with 6 bases in between. Variable domain in full (rest from reference TRBV7-9 and TRBJ1-5): DTGVSQNPRHKITKRGQNVTFRCDPISEHNRLYWYRQTLGQGPEFLTYFQNEAQLEKSRLLSDRFSAERPKGSFSTLEIQRTEQGDSAMYLCASSAGNQPQHFGDGTRLSIL.